These 7 T cell receptor beta chains were all obtained from the same sample, sequenced in a study of blood T cell repertoires in COVID-19. Sequencing used immunoSEQ multiplex PCR; TCRdb keeps in-frame clones, though not all of them. The top ten clones hold roughly 2.3% of a sample with tens of thousands of clones, less than 95% of them seen once. The sequenced sample consisted of peripheral blood. These TCRs come from a human donor with active COVID-19. The donor label of this sample is uncertain.

The gene calls are TRBV6-5 and TRBJ2-7; 7 positions match TRBD1. The germline V gene encodes CDR1 MNHEY and CDR2 SVGAGI. The ends lost 5 bases at V and 3 bases at J; junction bases unmatched: 7. This CDR3 contains 14 residues. The CDR3 DNA reads TGTGCCAGCAGTAACGACAGGGTTGGCTACGAGCAGTACTTC. Residues: CASSNDRVGYEQYF.

The chain combines TRBV4-3 with TRBJ1-5, with 7 bases aligning to TRBD1. The germline CDR1 and CDR2 sequences are LGHNA and YSLEER. The CDR3 consists of 15 residues. With 3 bases clipped from V and 5 bases from J, the junction kept 7 bases outside the gene matches. CDR3 nucleotides: TGCGCCAGCAGCCAGGTCCTCAGGGGGGATCAGCCCCAGCATTTT. It specifies CASSQVLRGDQPQHF.

The V gene is TRBV18, the J gene TRBJ2-1, with TRBD2 as a possible D gene (5 bases). The CDR3 has 14 amino acids. Germline V gene data show CDR1 as KGHSH and CDR2 as LQKENI. V lost 3 bases and J 10 bases, leaving 16 bases between the germline ends. The CDR3 DNA is TGTGCCAGCTCACCCCTGCTTCTAGCTTCGGAGCAGTTCTTC. Its protein product is CASSPLLLASEQFF.

This clone was observed a single time. This chain connects TRBV1 to TRBJ2-7; the tabulated D call, TRBD2, remains unverified against the DNA. TRBV1 is labeled a pseudogene. The CDR3 contains 17 residues. The CDR3 DNA reads TGCACCAGCAGCCAAGACGTACTAGCGGGGCTCTTAGGGGAGCAGTACTTC. This translates into CTSSQDVLAGLLGEQYF.

The V gene is TRBV12-3 or TRBV12-4, the J gene TRBJ1-6; D gene uncertain. This CDR3 has 12 amino acids. Trimming took off 5 bases at V and 8 bases at J, with 7 bases between the two ends. Written as DNA, the CDR3 is TGTGCCAGCAGTAGCCTTTATTCACCCCTCCACTTT. It translates to CASSSLYSPLHF.

The V call is TRBV7-9, the J call TRBJ2-1; D possibly corresponds to TRBD2 (6 bases). V was cut by 0 bases and J by 7 bases, with 19 bases left in between. The germline V gene has CDR1 SEHNR and CDR2 FQNEAQ (reference sequence). The CDR3 is made up of 17 amino acids. The CDR3 bases are TGTGCCAGCAGCTTAGCGCGGCGGGGTAGTGGGGCTAATGAGCAGTTCTTC. It yields the protein CASSLARRGSGANEQFF. The full variable domain, its missing parts supplied by reference TRBV7-9 and TRBJ2-1, is DTGVSQNPRHKITKRGQNVTFRCDPISEHNRLYWYRQTLGQGPEFLTYFQNEAQLEKSRLLSDRFSAERPKGSFSTLEIQRTEQGDSAMYLCASSLARRGSGANEQFFGPGTRLTVL.

The CDR3 bases are TGTGCCAGCAGATCCGGGGGTATTCAAGAGACCCAGTACTTC. Translated: CASRSGGIQETQYF. The gene calls are TRBV6-5 and TRBJ2-5; possibly TRBD2 for D (6 bases). This CDR3 is 14 amino acids long. Trimming pared 6 bases from V and 2 bases from J, leaving 13 bases between. The germline V gene has CDR1 MNHEY and CDR2 SVGAGI.